What follows is one TCR beta chain and its context. Its antigen remains unidentified. Base qualities are not recorded, but no much larger clone differs from it by a single base. This sample stems from a study of blood T cell repertoires in COVID-19 (TCRdb year 2020). Study-level background: The collaborator samples originated in the United States, Italy and Spain and spanned the acute and convalescent phases of COVID-19. The prospective study material was composed of cDNA or gDNA derived from T cells, B-cell-depleted T cells, or PBMCs. The dataset comprised deeply sampled blood TCRbeta repertoires from subjects exposed to, actively infected with, or recovered from COVID-19. The repertoires were made available in a free public database intended to serve as a resource for research on the immune response to SARS-CoV-2. The samples were drawn from two sources: the first 160 participants of the ongoing ImmuneRACE study, and over 950 subjects contributed by 6 global collaborators. Nearly every sample came with metadata listing a de-identified subject ID, COVID-19 status, age in years and sex. Where available, HLA class I and class II types were taken from metadata supplied by the sample provider and were not determined by assay-based typing. The research as a whole found: The amount of clinical and demographic metadata varied by source and participant and was provided uncurated.

CDR1 and CDR2 are read off the germline V gene (reference sequence) as LNHDA and SQIVND. The CDR3 spans 16 residues, from the cysteine through the phenylalanine. The retained sequence is limited to the CDR3, 48 bases, with the frame set at the first base. V drops 5 bases and J drops 5 bases, leaving 19 bases in between. Whole blood was collected in K2EDTA tubes by collaborating institutions according to the institutions' own protocols. For TCRbeta analysis, collaborator samples were shipped as frozen whole blood, as isolated PBMCs, or as DNA extracted from either sample type. TCRbeta CDR3 regions were amplified from genomic DNA using the immunoSEQ Assay, a bias-controlled multiplex PCR. The study's own analysis went as follows. Within the assay, amplification of reference gene primers was used to estimate how many nucleated cells each sample contained. To quantify the absolute abundance of each unique TCRbeta CDR3 rearrangement, sequence reads were collapsed and filtered. For each sample, productive Simpson clonality was calculated as the square root of Simpson's diversity index across productive rearrangements. This immuneACCESS table, as held by TCRdb, lists in-frame sequences with V and J called but not all clones. Of the missing ones, under half trace to an unresolved V gene in checked studies; the others have no known cause. V, J and clone size derive from that table, while D and trimming were established from the DNA sequence. The sample contains some 68,000 clones, around 85% of them found a single time. Of the sample, less than 5.5% falls within the top ten clones.

The receptor chain draws on TRBV19 and TRBJ2-1; the D gene assignment is ambiguous. The sample was peripheral blood. This receptor was identified in a man aged 50-60 years with active COVID-19. The nucleotide sequence reads TGTGCCAGTAGTCCGCCTTGGCAGACATCCAACAATGAGCAGTTCTTC. Translation gives CASSPPWQTSNNEQFF.